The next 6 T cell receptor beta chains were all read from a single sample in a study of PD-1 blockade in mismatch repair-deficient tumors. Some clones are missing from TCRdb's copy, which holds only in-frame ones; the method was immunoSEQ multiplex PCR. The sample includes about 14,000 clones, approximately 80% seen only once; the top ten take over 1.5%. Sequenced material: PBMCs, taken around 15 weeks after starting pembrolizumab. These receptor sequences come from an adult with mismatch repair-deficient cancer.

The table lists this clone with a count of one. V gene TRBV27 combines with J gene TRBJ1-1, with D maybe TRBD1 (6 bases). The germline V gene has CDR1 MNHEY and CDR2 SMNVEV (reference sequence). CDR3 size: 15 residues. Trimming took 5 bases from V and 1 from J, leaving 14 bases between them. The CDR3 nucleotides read TGTGCCAGCAGTGGGGGCAGGGCGACGAACACTGAAGCTTTCTTT. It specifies CASSGGRATNTEAFF.

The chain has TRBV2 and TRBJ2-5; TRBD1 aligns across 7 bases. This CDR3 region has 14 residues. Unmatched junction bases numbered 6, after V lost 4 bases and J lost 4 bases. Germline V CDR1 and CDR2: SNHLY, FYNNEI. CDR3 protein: CASSGQTGLETQYF. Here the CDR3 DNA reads TGTGCCAGCAGTGGGCAGACAGGGCTAGAGACCCAGTACTTC.

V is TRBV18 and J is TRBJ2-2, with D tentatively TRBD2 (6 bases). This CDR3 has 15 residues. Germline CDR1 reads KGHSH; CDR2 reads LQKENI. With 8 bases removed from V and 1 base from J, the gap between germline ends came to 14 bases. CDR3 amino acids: CASDAGLLNTGELFF. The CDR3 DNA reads TGTGCCAGCGACGCGGGACTCTTGAACACCGGGGAGCTGTTTTTT.

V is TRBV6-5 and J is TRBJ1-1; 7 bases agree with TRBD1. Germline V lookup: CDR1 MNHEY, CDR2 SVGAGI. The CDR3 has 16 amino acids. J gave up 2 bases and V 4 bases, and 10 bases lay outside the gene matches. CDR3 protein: CASSSHRGRFNTEAFF. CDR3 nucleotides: TGTGCCAGCAGTTCTCACAGGGGCCGGTTTAACACTGAAGCTTTCTTT.

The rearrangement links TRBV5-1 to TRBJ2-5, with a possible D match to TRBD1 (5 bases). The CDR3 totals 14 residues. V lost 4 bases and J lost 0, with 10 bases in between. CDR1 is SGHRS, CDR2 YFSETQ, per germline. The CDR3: CASSIQGYQETQYF. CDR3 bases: TGCGCCAGCAGCATTCAGGGTTACCAAGAGACCCAGTACTTC.

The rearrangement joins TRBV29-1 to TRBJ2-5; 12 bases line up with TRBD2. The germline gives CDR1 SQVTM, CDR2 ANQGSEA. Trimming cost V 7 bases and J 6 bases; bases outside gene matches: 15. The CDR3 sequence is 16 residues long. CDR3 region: CSAGGLAGGKGKTQYF. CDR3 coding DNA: TGCAGCGCAGGGGGGCTAGCGGGAGGGAAGGGAAAGACCCAGTACTTC. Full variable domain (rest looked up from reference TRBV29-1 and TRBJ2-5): SAVISQKPSRDICQRGTSLTIQCQVDSQVTMMFWYRQQPGQSLTLIATANQGSEATYESGFVIDKFPISRPNLTFSTLTVSNMSPEDSSIYLCSAGGLAGGKGKTQYFGPGTRLLVL.